The next 4 T cell receptor beta chains were all read from a single sample in a study of identical twins. TCRdb called the 5' RACE reads again in MiXCR, with one record for every CDR3 protein. The profile shows 1.5 million to 2 million distinct CDR3 sequences, 25% to 35% of them singletons. The sequenced sample consisted of cord blood. Receptors were obtained from a newborn girl in good health.

This clonotype was seen a single time. The chain combines TRBV7-2 with TRBJ2-7, with 9 nucleotides matching TRBD2. V lost 1 base and J lost 7; bases outside the gene matches: 11. The germline V gene has CDR1 SGHTA and CDR2 FQGNSA. The CDR3 has 16 residues. The CDR3 sequence is CASSLVSAGGYNEQYF. DNA of the CDR3: TGTGCCAGCAGCTTAGTTTCAGCGGGGGGCTACAATGAGCAGTACTTC.

This clonotype was detected only a few times. The chain has TRBV5-1 and TRBJ2-1; D ambiguous. The germline V gene encodes CDR1 SGHRS and CDR2 YFSETQ. The CDR3 is 11 amino acids. Trimming left V 6 bases short and J 8 bases short, with 9 bases between. CDR3 amino acids: CASKTTDEQFF. The CDR3 bases are TGCGCCAGCAAGACAACTGATGAGCAGTTCTTC.

The V and J genes are TRBV14 and TRBJ2-1; no firm D call. V was shortened by 4 bases and J by 8 bases, with 12 bases between the two germline ends. The CDR3 is 13 amino acids. CDR1 and CDR2 from the germline V gene are SGHDN and FVKESK. DNA for the CDR3: TGTGCCAGCAGCCCCGGCGGTGGCGATGAGCAGTTCTTC. Protein: CASSPGGGDEQFF. Full variable domain (remainder filled in from reference TRBV14 and TRBJ2-1): EAGVTQFPSHSVIEKGQTVTLRCDPISGHDNLYWYRRVMGKEIKFLLHFVKESKQDESGMPNNRFLAERTGGTYSTLKVQPAELEDSGVYFCASSPGGGDEQFFGPGTRLTVL.

This clonotype was detected a few times. The chain uses TRBV3-1 and TRBJ1-1, with TRBD1 matching 9 bases. The CDR3 consists of 15 residues. V dropped 1 base and J dropped 5; count of bases not matched to a gene: 5. Germline V lookup: CDR1 LGHDT, CDR2 YNNKEL (reference sequence). CDR3 DNA sequence: TGTGCCAGCAGCCAAGGGACAGGGGAGTGGACTGAAGCTTTCTTT. Encoded protein: CASSQGTGEWTEAFF.